The TCR beta chain under discussion was sequenced for a study of T cell repertoires in cytomegalovirus infection. About the study: Based on public TCR beta signatures, there were indications of CMV infection and of a matching HLA type.

At least ten counts were recorded for this clonotype. Its antigen remains unidentified. A single record per CDR3 protein comes from TCRdb applying MiXCR to the reads. The table records 700,000 to 950,000 distinct CDR3 sequences, around a third of them present only once. The CDR3 has 15 residues. With 3 bases clipped from V and 1 base from J, the junction kept 4 bases outside the gene matches. Germline V gives CDR1 SGHTA, CDR2 FQGNSA. The chain recombines TRBV7-2 with TRBJ2-7, with 9 bases matching TRBD1. The sequence derives from a human donor in good health (CMV status not recorded). Some clones in this sample may be carry-over from other donors' samples. The sample here was cultured CD8+ T cells from PBMCs, taken from culture after CMV antigen stimulation. CDR3 residues: CASSFGQGWSYEQYF. As DNA, the CDR3 is TGTGCCAGCAGCTTTGGACAGGGGTGGTCCTACGAGCAGTACTTC.